This T cell receptor beta chain was retrieved from a study of cytomegalovirus exposure and HLA in healthy donors. As for the study in general: Tens of millions of unique TCRs from HLA-typed donors made up an early data release.

CDR3 length equals 13 residues. The germline CDR1 and CDR2 sequences are SNHLY and FYNNEI. With V trimmed by 6 bases and J by 7 bases, 7 bases remained unmatched. A remark on this clone: Its antigen is still unknown.

Overall study findings and caveats: TCR sequences were mostly rare, though some public TCRs occurred in many donors. The study flagged about 150 TCR beta chains as cytomegalovirus-associated.

Donors showed nominal health when sampled, although they likely had unrecorded immune exposures. The PCR employed 60 Vbeta primers together with 13 Jbeta primers. Some clones are missing from TCRdb's copy, which holds only in-frame ones; the method was immunoSEQ multiplex PCR. This sample carries under 250,000 clones, 78% of them seen once, and the ten largest clones take 3% to 4.5%. This sequence originates from a male donor in good health and CMV-seronegative. The chain is built from TRBV2 and TRBJ2-7; TRBD1 matches 9 bases. The source material was PBMCs. Here the CDR3 reads CASSPTGGGEQYF. DNA for the CDR3: TGTGCCAGCAGCCCGACAGGGGGGGGAGAGCAGTACTTC.